One and the same sample provided the 30 T cell receptor beta chains below, sequenced in a study of technical replicates of blood from four donors. Only in-frame clones appear in the TCRdb table, and some are missing; sequencing was by immunoSEQ multiplex PCR. The sample yields about 88,000 clones, 95% seen once. Sequencing used T cells isolated from PBMCs. The origin of the receptors is a human donor in good health.

The V gene is TRBV9, the J gene TRBJ2-7, with 9 bases aligning to TRBD2. CDR3 length equals 16 residues. V lost 3 bases to trimming and J lost 2 bases; unmatched junction nucleotides: 9. CDR1 and CDR2 (germline): SGDLS, YYNGEE. CDR3 residues: CASSGSLAGGPYEQYF. In DNA, the CDR3 is TGTGCCAGCAGCGGATCTCTGGCGGGAGGGCCCTACGAGCAGTACTTC.

In its sample, this clone was seen once. The chain carries TRBV6-5 and TRBJ1-5; D is unresolved. V dropped 0 bases and J dropped 9 bases, with 9 bases sitting between them. CDR1 is MNHEY, CDR2 SVGAGI, per germline. This CDR3 is 13 amino acids long. The CDR3 sequence: CASSYSWEAPQHF. The CDR3 DNA reads as TGTGCCAGCAGTTACTCGTGGGAGGCGCCCCAGCATTTT.

The chain carries TRBV9 and TRBJ2-7; 7 nucleotides align to TRBD1. Per the germline V gene, CDR1 is SGDLS and CDR2 is YYNGEE. J lost 1 base, V lost 4 bases, and 8 bases had no gene match. CDR3 length: 15 amino acids. The DNA of the CDR3 is TGTGCCAGCAGCCTGGGGACAGCGTTTTCCTACGAGCAGTACTTC. It encodes CASSLGTAFSYEQYF.

The rearrangement links TRBV19 to TRBJ2-7; weak D call: TRBD1 (5 bases). Germline CDR1 and CDR2: LNHDA and SQIVND (reference sequence). The V and J ends lost 8 bases and 3 bases respectively, with 20 bases between them. The CDR3 runs 15 residues. CDR3 nucleotides: TGTGCCAGTGGAGCAGGGTCCGGACCCTTCTACGAGCAGTACTTC. It yields the protein CASGAGSGPFYEQYF.

This chain links TRBV7-9 with TRBJ1-2, with D unresolved. The CDR3 is made up of 13 amino acids. Deletions cut 5 bases from V and 6 bases from J, with 13 bases between. Germline V gene data show CDR1 as SEHNR and CDR2 as FQNEAQ (reference sequence). The CDR3 coding sequence is TGTGCCAGCAGCCTTCAGGTTAAGAATGGCTACACCTTC. It encodes CASSLQVKNGYTF.

With regard to this clone: Other DNA sequences in the same sample also yield this CDR3. J is TRBJ1-1 and V is TRBV9, with D possibly matching TRBD1 (6 bases). Trimming removed 4 bases from V and 3 bases from J, with 10 bases in between. The germline V gene has CDR1 SGDLS and CDR2 YYNGEE. CDR3 size: 13 residues. The CDR3 protein is CASSTQGDTEAFF. The CDR3 DNA is TGTGCCAGCAGCACACAGGGAGACACTGAAGCTTTCTTT.

The V and J genes are TRBV6-4 and TRBJ2-2; 9 bases agree with TRBD1. The CDR3 is 14 residues long. CDR1 and CDR2 (germline): MRHNA, SNTAGT. Unmatched junction bases numbered 6, after V lost 8 bases and J lost 5 bases. CDR3 region: CASRTGVATGELFF. The CDR3 DNA reads TGTGCCAGCCGGACAGGGGTGGCGACCGGGGAGCTGTTTTTT.

The chain recombines TRBV7-3 with TRBJ1-5; TRBD1 might be the D (6 bases). CDR1 is SGHTA, CDR2 FQGTGA, per germline. The ends were cut back, 5 bases at V and 6 bases at J, with 14 bases in the middle. There are 14 residues in the CDR3. CDR3 region: CASSPSGESQPQHF. CDR3 nucleotides: TGTGCCAGCAGCCCCTCAGGGGAGAGTCAGCCCCAGCATTTT.

The chain has TRBV2 and TRBJ2-5; TRBD2 matches 9 bases. With V trimmed by 10 bases and J by 4 bases, 4 bases remained unmatched. This CDR3 comprises 12 residues. CDR1 and CDR2 (germline): SNHLY, FYNNEI. In DNA form, the CDR3 reads TGTGCCACCGTGACTAGCGGAGAGACCCAGTACTTC. Its protein is CATVTSGETQYF.

The V gene is TRBV7-8, the J gene TRBJ2-2; 9 nucleotides align to TRBD2. V shed 5 bases and J 3 bases; nucleotides not matched to a gene: 4. Germline values: CDR1 SGHVS, CDR2 FQNEAQ. The CDR3 consists of 15 residues. The CDR3 loop reads CASSHGLAYTGELFF. The CDR3 DNA reads TGTGCCAGCAGCCACGGACTAGCGTACACCGGGGAGCTGTTTTTT.

The rearrangement links TRBV27 to TRBJ2-3, with D possibly TRBD2 on 6 matching bases. The V gene's germline CDR1 is MNHEY and CDR2 SMNVEV (reference sequence). The CDR3 extends over 12 amino acids. Trimming shortened V by 2 bases and J by 6 bases, and 6 bases separated the two germline ends. CDR3 sequence: CASSLGRDTQYF. CDR3 bases: TGTGCCAGCAGTTTAGGGAGGGATACGCAGTATTTT.

CDR3 in amino acids: CASSQETAGGFYGYTF. In nucleotides, the CDR3 is TGCGCCAGCAGCCAAGAGACGGCCGGGGGTTTCTATGGCTACACCTTC. The chain carries TRBV4-1 and TRBJ1-2; the D gene is possibly TRBD1 (5 bases). V lost 0 bases, J lost 4 bases, and 15 bases lay in between. The CDR3 has 16 residues. The germline gives CDR1 MGHRA, CDR2 YSYEKL.

This rearrangement joins TRBV5-1 to TRBJ2-6, with D unclear. The CDR3 runs to 16 residues. In germline, CDR1 is SGHRS, CDR2 YFSETQ. V lost 0 bases to trimming and J lost 0 bases, with 7 bases between them. CDR3 DNA sequence: TGCGCCAGCAGCTTGGGACAACCCTCTGGGGCCAACGTCCTGACTTTC. As protein: CASSLGQPSGANVLTF.

V gene TRBV11-3 combines with J gene TRBJ2-5; D is uncertain. CDR3 size: 14 residues. V lost 5 bases, J lost 5 bases, and 15 bases lay in between. In germline, CDR1 is SGHNT, CDR2 YENEEA. The CDR3, as DNA: TGTGCCAGCAGCGAAAGTGGTTGGCGGGAGACCCAGTACTTC. This gives the protein CASSESGWRETQYF.

This clone was found once. This chain uses TRBV5-1 with TRBJ2-1, with D unclear. The germline V and J ends were trimmed by 0 bases and 4 bases, with 5 bases remaining between them. CDR3 length equals 13 residues. Germline V gene data show CDR1 as SGHRS and CDR2 as YFSETQ. The CDR3 nucleotides are TGCGCCAGCAGCTTGGCTACTTACAATGAGCAGTTCTTC. As protein: CASSLATYNEQFF.

V gene TRBV27 combines with J gene TRBJ1-2; 11 nucleotides line up with TRBD1. The V gene's germline CDR1 is MNHEY and CDR2 SMNVEV (reference sequence). This CDR3 contains 16 residues. Unmatched junction bases numbered 7, after V lost 0 bases and J lost 7 bases. The CDR3 DNA reads as TGTGCCAGCAGTTTATCTCTGTGGACAGGGGGCCGTGGCTACACCTTC. This encodes CASSLSLWTGGRGYTF.

This clone was seen only once. The V gene is TRBV5-6, the J gene TRBJ2-2; D is unclear. The V end lost 0 bases, the J end lost 3 bases, and 6 bases lay between the germline ends. Germline assignment: CDR1 SGHDT and CDR2 YYEEEE. The CDR3 has 14 amino acids. The CDR3 DNA sequence: TGTGCCAGCAGCTTGGTACAGTACACCGGGGAGCTGTTTTTT. It yields the protein CASSLVQYTGELFF. The full variable domain, its missing parts supplied by reference TRBV5-6 and TRBJ2-2, is DAGVTQSPTHLIKTRGQQVTLRCSPKSGHDTVSWYQQALGQGPQFIFQYYEEEERQRGNFPDRFSGHQFPNYSSELNVNALLLGDSALYLCASSLVQYTGELFFGEGSRLTVL.

V and J are TRBV5-1 and TRBJ2-4; a possible D gene is TRBD2 (5 bases). This CDR3 has 13 amino acids. Trimming left V 4 bases short and J 7 bases short, with 12 bases between. CDR1 and CDR2 (germline): SGHRS, YFSETQ. The CDR3 sequence: CASSRGEKNIQYF. The CDR3 coding sequence is TGCGCCAGCAGCCGTGGGGAGAAGAACATTCAGTACTTC.

The gene calls are TRBV15 and TRBJ2-1; 9 positions match TRBD1. Germline V gene sequence: CDR1 LNHNV, CDR2 YYDKDF (reference sequence). This CDR3 is 15 amino acids long. The V and J ends lost 2 bases and 3 bases, in that order; junction bases with no gene match: 2. Written as DNA, the CDR3 is TGTGCCACCAGCAGAACAGGGGGCTTCTACAATGAGCAGTTCTTC. It codes for CATSRTGGFYNEQFF.

The chain employs TRBV19 and TRBJ1-5; D perhaps matches TRBD1 (5 bases). Looked up from germline, CDR1 is LNHDA and CDR2 is SQIVND (reference sequence). The V end lost 9 bases, the J end lost 3 bases, and 18 bases lay between the germline ends. The CDR3 spans 15 residues. The DNA of the CDR3 is TGTGCCAGCTTAAGGACAACAGCTCCCAATCAGCCCCAGCATTTT. Residues: CASLRTTAPNQPQHF.

The chain joins TRBV6-5 to TRBJ2-1; D perhaps matches TRBD2 (6 bases). CDR1 and CDR2 from the germline V gene are MNHEY and SVGAGI. V was shortened by 6 bases and J by 4 bases, with 16 bases between the two germline ends. The CDR3 runs to 15 residues. The CDR3 region is CASRKSGANYNEQFF. In DNA, the CDR3 is TGTGCCAGCAGGAAATCGGGAGCTAATTACAATGAGCAGTTCTTC.

This clone was picked up one time. This sequence joins TRBV19 and TRBJ1-2; D is perhaps TRBD1 (5 bases). V was clipped by 10 bases and J by 9 bases, with 18 bases between them. The CDR3 has 12 residues. Germline V lookup: CDR1 LNHDA, CDR2 SQIVND (reference sequence). CDR3 loop: CATSKSGGSYTF. The CDR3 DNA reads TGTGCCACATCAAAGTCGGGGGGAAGCTACACCTTC.

J is TRBJ2-5 and V is TRBV7-2; 10 positions agree with TRBD2. CDR3 length equals 15 residues. V dropped 5 bases and J dropped 5; count of bases not matched to a gene: 8. The germline gives CDR1 SGHTA, CDR2 FQGNSA. The CDR3 reads CASSPPSGSGETQYF. CDR3 DNA: TGTGCCAGCAGCCCCCCTAGCGGGAGTGGGGAGACCCAGTACTTC. Together with reference TRBV7-2 and TRBJ2-5, the CDR3 gives the full variable domain: GAGVSQSPSNKVTEKGKDVELRCDPISGHTALYWYRQSLGQGLEFLIYFQGNSAPDKSGLPSDRFSAERTGGSVSTLTIQRTQQEDSAVYLCASSPPSGSGETQYFGPGTRLLVL.

The V and J genes are TRBV5-1 and TRBJ2-1, with 10 bases that match TRBD2. Germline V gene lookup returns CDR1 SGHRS and CDR2 YFSETQ. Losses at the gene ends were 2 bases for V and 5 bases for J; bases not matched to a gene: 7. There are 16 residues in the CDR3. The CDR3 is CASSFAGTSVHNEQFF. The CDR3 DNA reads as TGCGCCAGCAGCTTTGCCGGGACTAGCGTCCACAATGAGCAGTTCTTC.

The chain uses TRBV5-4 and TRBJ1-4, with 10 positions matching TRBD1. CDR1 SGHNT and CDR2 YYREEE come from the germline V gene (reference sequence). The V gene end was trimmed by 0 bases and the J gene end by 7 bases; junction bases not matched to a gene: 3. CDR3 length: 15 residues. CDR3 sequence reads: CASSLEGQGFEKLFF. CDR3 nucleotides: TGTGCCAGCAGCTTGGAGGGACAGGGGTTTGAAAAACTGTTTTTT.

V usage is TRBV19 and J usage is TRBJ1-2; no clear D. The germline CDR1 and CDR2 sequences are LNHDA and SQIVND (reference sequence). V was trimmed by 0 bases and J by 1 base, leaving 9 bases between them. The CDR3 consists of 15 residues. The CDR3 DNA follows: TGTGCCAGTAGTATAGATCGGGAGGGTAACTATGGCTACACCTTC. Its translation: CASSIDREGNYGYTF.

About this clone: The conserved closing phenylalanine or tryptophan is absent in this CDR3, likely reflecting a read error. The limits of the CDR3 on the DNA are not certain, so only TCRdb's listed CDR3 is given. The chain carries TRBV7-9 and TRBJ1-3; no check of the table's D call, TRBD1, against the DNA was made. The CDR3 adds up to 13 amino acids, both ends counted. Per germline, CDR1 SEHNR and CDR2 FQNEAQ (reference sequence). CDR3 region: CASSLSLGQAALY.

V and J are TRBV9 and TRBJ2-3; weak D call: TRBD2 (5 bases). V dropped 1 base and J dropped 4 bases, with 10 bases sitting between them. Germline V gene data show CDR1 as SGDLS and CDR2 as YYNGEE. This CDR3 contains 14 residues. The CDR3 region has the DNA TGTGCCAGCAGCGTACTAGCTTGGGCAGATACGCAGTATTTT. Protein: CASSVLAWADTQYF.

This clone turned up a few times. The gene calls are TRBV10-3 and TRBJ1-1; D may be TRBD1 (5 bases). The CDR3 contains 14 residues. Germline V gene lookup returns CDR1 ENHRY and CDR2 SYGVKD. Trimming removed 3 bases from V and 3 bases from J, with 11 bases in between. The CDR3 coding sequence is TGTGCCATCAGTGATGCCCCGGGGGACACTGAAGCTTTCTTT. It codes for CAISDAPGDTEAFF.

Judged by abundance, this clone is medium-sized. The chain is built from TRBV19 and TRBJ1-1, with 8 bases matching TRBD1. Germline V gene data show CDR1 as LNHDA and CDR2 as SQIVND (reference sequence). The CDR3 extends over 15 amino acids. Unmatched junction bases numbered 3, after V lost 3 bases and J lost 0 bases. CDR3 sequence: CASSMGDRMNTEAFF. The DNA of the CDR3 is TGTGCCAGTAGTATGGGGGACAGGATGAACACTGAAGCTTTCTTT. The full variable domain, completed using reference TRBV19 and TRBJ1-1, is DGGITQSPKYLFRKEGQNVTLSCEQNLNHDAMYWYRQDPGQGLRLIYYSQIVNDFQKGDIAEGYSVSREKKESFPLTVTSAQKNPTAFYLCASSMGDRMNTEAFFGQGTRLTVV.